This T cell receptor beta chain was observed in a study of identical twins. Study outcomes and limitations: Cross-sectional statistics underpinned the conclusions; the same donors were not followed.

TCRdb analysed the 5' RACE reads with MiXCR anew, one entry per CDR3 protein. The sample has approximately 220,000 distinct CDR3 sequences, around 6.9% seen once. This clonotype was seen repeatedly, ten times or more. Its target is unknown. Trimming took 0 bases from V and 9 from J, leaving 6 bases between them. The CDR3 contains 13 residues. These same data were also listed under a study on yellow fever vaccine responses in identical twins. According to that study: Twins' vaccine T cell responses were reported to seem partly convergent and partly personalized.

The TCR was taken from a woman aged 18-29 years in good health. V and J are TRBV12-3 or TRBV12-4 and TRBJ1-6; D unresolved. Sequencing was carried out using memory (CD45RO+) T cells sorted from blood. CDR3 amino acids: CASSLAMGSPLHF. In DNA form, the CDR3 reads TGTGCCAGCAGTTTAGCAATGGGTTCACCCCTCCACTTT.